The 11 T cell receptor beta chains listed next were all sequenced from one sample in a study of cytomegalovirus exposure and HLA in healthy donors. Amplification used 60 Vbeta primers and 13 Jbeta primers. Sequenced by immunoSEQ multiplex PCR; TCRdb stores in-frame clones only, minus some. Here the sample spans 95,000 to 150,000 clones, around 80% being singletons. Sequencing input: PBMCs. All receptors derive from a man aged 25 to 45 in good health and CMV-seropositive.

The rearrangement uses TRBV30 and TRBJ1-5, with a weak D call TRBD1 (5 bases). The CDR3 is made up of 15 amino acids. Germline V gives CDR1 GTSNPN, CDR2 SVGIG (reference sequence). V was trimmed by 4 bases and J by 4 bases, leaving 17 bases between them. As DNA, the CDR3 is TGTGCCTGGAACAAGGGGTACAGAGTAAATCAGCCCCAGCATTTT. It specifies CAWNKGYRVNQPQHF. Together with reference TRBV30 and TRBJ1-5, the CDR3 gives the full variable domain: SQTIHQWPATLVQPVGSPLSLECTVEGTSNPNLYWYRQAAGRGLQLLFYSVGIGQISSEVPQNLSASRPQDRQFILSSKKLLLSDSGFYLCAWNKGYRVNQPQHFGDGTRLSIL.

This sequence joins TRBV19 and TRBJ1-1; 9 bases are a match to TRBD1. The CDR3 has 16 amino acids. Trimming at V came to 6 bases and at J to 3 bases, leaving 11 bases not matched to a gene. Looked up from germline, CDR1 is LNHDA and CDR2 is SQIVND (reference sequence). The CDR3 sequence is CASRFRGTGHHTEAFF. The DNA of the CDR3 is TGTGCCAGTAGGTTCAGGGGGACAGGGCATCACACTGAAGCTTTCTTT.

The rearrangement links TRBV13 to TRBJ2-1; 9 nucleotides align to TRBD2. Germline assignment: CDR1 PRHDT and CDR2 FYEKMQ (reference sequence). V lost 5 bases to trimming and J lost 2 bases; unmatched junction nucleotides: 7. The CDR3 is 16 residues long. The CDR3 region has the DNA TGTGCCAGCAGCCACAGCGGGAGGTTTACCTACAATGAGCAGTTCTTC. Translation gives CASSHSGRFTYNEQFF.

The genes are TRBV7-2 and TRBJ1-1; 7 bases map to TRBD1. Germline V CDR1 and CDR2: SGHTA, FQGNSA. J gave up 4 bases and V 5 bases, and 4 bases lay outside the gene matches. The CDR3 loop spans 13 amino acids. The CDR3 DNA reads as TGTGCCAGCAGCCGACAGGGTGGCACTGAAGCTTTCTTT. Translating it yields CASSRQGGTEAFF.

The rearrangement joins TRBV7-7 to TRBJ2-3; TRBD1 aligns across 10 bases. Germline V gives CDR1 SSHAT, CDR2 FNYEAQ (reference sequence). The CDR3 consists of 16 residues. The V segment lost 5 bases and the J segment 5 bases; nucleotides outside the gene matches: 10. This chain's CDR3 is CASSPQGQGFVDTQYF. As DNA, the CDR3 is TGTGCCAGCAGCCCTCAGGGACAGGGGTTCGTAGATACGCAGTATTTT.

This clone was counted only a few times. V usage is TRBV30 and J usage is TRBJ2-2; D is unresolved. From germline, CDR1 is GTSNPN and CDR2 SVGIG (reference sequence). V was clipped by 1 base and J by 7 bases, with 4 bases between them. The CDR3 has 11 residues. The CDR3 sequence: CAWSGGGELFF. DNA of the CDR3: TGTGCCTGGAGTGGAGGCGGGGAGCTGTTTTTT.

The rearrangement links TRBV27 to TRBJ1-5; TRBD1 aligns across 9 bases. Trimming removed 6 bases from V and 2 bases from J; junction bases left unmatched: 5. The CDR3 consists of 15 residues. The germline V gene encodes CDR1 MNHEY and CDR2 SMNVEV (reference sequence). The chain's CDR3 is CASRQGARGNQPQHF. In nucleotides, the CDR3 is TGTGCCAGCAGACAGGGGGCGCGGGGCAATCAGCCCCAGCATTTT.

A remark on this clone: Other DNA sequences in the sample encode the same CDR3. The chain employs TRBV29-1 and TRBJ2-7, with TRBD1 as a possible D gene (6 bases). Trimming took off 4 bases at V and 3 bases at J, with 7 bases between the two ends. This CDR3 comprises 11 residues. CDR1 SQVTM and CDR2 ANQGSEA come from the germline V gene. The DNA for the CDR3 is TGCAGCGTTGGCAGGGGCTACGAGCAGTACTTC. It encodes CSVGRGYEQYF.

This clone turned up a few times. DNA of the CDR3: TGTGCCAGCACCGCCGGGGGGAGGGCCTACGAGCAGTACTTC. Its translation is CASTAGGRAYEQYF. The chain employs TRBV6-5 and TRBJ2-7; 7 bases agree with TRBD2. Trimming cost V 7 bases and J 2 bases; bases outside gene matches: 8. The germline V gene has CDR1 MNHEY and CDR2 SVGAGI. The CDR3 contains 14 residues.

This clone was picked up a small number of times. The V and J genes are TRBV18 and TRBJ2-2; no firm D call. Trimming removed 5 bases at V and 6 bases at J, with 4 bases between. The CDR3 spans 11 residues. Germline CDR1 is KGHSH and CDR2 is LQKENI. For the CDR3, the DNA is TGTGCCAGCTCAACTTCCGGGGAGCTGTTTTTT. This gives the protein CASSTSGELFF.

CDR3 sequence: CASSLAGTGMHNEQFF. The CDR3 DNA sequence: TGCGCCAGCAGCTTGGCCGGGACAGGCATGCACAATGAGCAGTTCTTC. V and J are TRBV5-1 and TRBJ2-1; 8 positions match TRBD1. Germline CDR1 and CDR2: SGHRS and YFSETQ. This CDR3 has 16 amino acids. Losses at the gene ends were 0 bases for V and 5 bases for J; bases not matched to a gene: 7.